This T cell receptor (beta chain) originates from a study of shared clonotypes between healthy human individuals. The assay used deep level. Generated by immunoSEQ multiplex PCR, the TCRdb table keeps only in-frame clones and is missing some. The table lists more than 900,000 clones, approximately 80% of them singletons. CDR3 size: 14 residues. The V gene lost 4 bases and the J gene lost 9 bases, with 17 bases spanning the gap. Germline values: CDR1 SGHRS, CDR2 YFSETQ. Sequencing was carried out using memory CD4+ T cells from PBMCs. Indicated subset: CD45RA-negative fraction. The clonotype comes from a man between 18 and 29 years old in good health. Some clones in this sample may be carry-over from other donors' samples. V is TRBV5-1 and J is TRBJ1-3; D might be TRBD1 (6 bases). The CDR3 reads CASSPAGGSGTIYF. DNA for the CDR3: TGCGCCAGCAGCCCGGCGGGGGGCTCGGGCACCATATATTTT.